This TCR beta chain derives from a study of T-cell reconstitution after alpha-beta-depleted transplantation in children. During its preparation, the TCRbeta library received unique molecular identifiers. TCRdb recomputed calls from the PCR reads with MiXCR, one row per CDR3 protein. The sample has about 210,000 distinct CDR3 sequences; roughly 18% are singletons. V dropped 1 base and J dropped 1 base, with 10 bases sitting between them. Germline V gives CDR1 SGHNT, CDR2 YENEEA. This CDR3 contains 16 residues. Study observations and caveats: Surviving recipient cells, namely T cells and thymic progenitors, were the source of high day-60 TCRbeta diversity in some patients. A year post-transplant, T-cell counts and diversity derived mostly from newly produced T cells. There were reportedly several hundred expanded graft clones from which alpha-beta T cells came about two months after transplant.

This clonotype has more than one count but fewer than ten. Its antigen is not known. Sample: PBMCs, mostly from graft donor cells, taken 360 days after TCRalphabeta/CD19-depleted stem cell transplant. V gene TRBV11-3 combines with J gene TRBJ2-2; D is uncertain. The clonotype was recovered from a male patient aged 2 to 10 who had a stem cell transplant for acute lymphoblastic leukemia, so the T cells may come from the graft donor. CDR3 in amino acids: CASSLAPGGNTGELFF. DNA of the CDR3: TGTGCCAGCAGCTTAGCCCCAGGTGGGAACACCGGGGAGCTGTTTTTT.